This record concerns one T cell receptor beta chain sequence. The target of this receptor is not known. Base quality data are lacking; no much larger clone is found one base away. The sample belongs to a study of blood T cell repertoires in COVID-19 (dated by TCRdb to about 2020). Study-wide context: Samples from collaborators originated in the United States, Italy and Spain and spanned both the acute and convalescent phases of COVID-19. The prospective study material was composed of cDNA or gDNA derived from T cells, B-cell-depleted T cells, or PBMCs. Subjects who had been exposed to COVID-19, were actively infected with it, or had recovered from it provided the deeply sampled blood TCRbeta repertoires that made up the dataset. The repertoires were released in a freely available public database intended as a resource for research on the immune response to SARS-CoV-2. Samples came from the ongoing ImmuneRACE study (first 160 participants) plus 1,254 subjects from 6 global collaborators. A de-identified subject ID, COVID-19 status, age in years and sex were almost always included in the sample metadata. Where HLA class I and class II types were available, the types were taken from metadata supplied by the sample provider, not from assay-based typing.

Here is what the overall study found, with its caveats: The quantity of clinical and demographic metadata differed by source and by participant and was supplied without curation.

TCRbeta CDR3 regions were amplified from genomic DNA by means of the immunoSEQ Assay, a bias-controlled multiplex PCR. In the authors' own workflow: The number of nucleated cells in each sample was estimated from the amplification of reference gene primers within the assay. Sequence reads were collapsed and filtered to measure the absolute abundance of every unique TCRbeta CDR3 rearrangement. For each sample, productive Simpson clonality was calculated as the square root of Simpson's diversity index across productive rearrangements. TCRdb stores this immuneACCESS table with in-frame sequences only. Part of the clones is absent; in the studies checked, under half of the shortfall reflects unresolved V genes, and no reason is known for the rest. From that table come the V and J calls and clone size; the DNA was used to work out D and trimming. For this sample the table gives 200,000 to 300,000 clones, of which approximately 83% were detected only once. In total, the top ten clones hold around 3% of the sample.

Participants in the prospective study were enrolled through a virtual design, were aged roughly 18 to 100 years, and lived in roughly 26 United States geographic areas. In the prospective study, cohorts were assigned on the basis of participant-reported clinical history obtained from a screening survey and a study questionnaire. Mobile phlebotomists in the prospective study collected whole blood, serum and a nasopharyngeal or oropharyngeal swab from every participant. Additional blood draws and questionnaires over a 2-month period could optionally be provided by prospective study participants. Blood samples from the prospective study were shipped frozen or at room temperature prior to DNA extraction. CDR1 and CDR2 were assigned from the germline V gene as WSHSY and SAAADI. At the junction V is shortened by 6 bases and J by 4 bases; bases outside the gene matches: 3. From the cysteine up to the phenylalanine, the CDR3 has a length of 13 residues. Kept here is only the CDR3 DNA, which spans 39 bases and is read in frame from base 1.

The chain employs TRBV10-2 and TRBJ2-1, and TRBD2 aligns with 7 junction nucleotides. This TCR was sampled from a middle-aged woman with acute COVID-19. The sequenced sample was PBMCs or T cells enriched from blood (not recorded which). The CDR3 is CASSQRDYNEQFF. The DNA sequence is given as TGCGCCAGCAGCCAGCGGGATTACAATGAGCAGTTCTTC.